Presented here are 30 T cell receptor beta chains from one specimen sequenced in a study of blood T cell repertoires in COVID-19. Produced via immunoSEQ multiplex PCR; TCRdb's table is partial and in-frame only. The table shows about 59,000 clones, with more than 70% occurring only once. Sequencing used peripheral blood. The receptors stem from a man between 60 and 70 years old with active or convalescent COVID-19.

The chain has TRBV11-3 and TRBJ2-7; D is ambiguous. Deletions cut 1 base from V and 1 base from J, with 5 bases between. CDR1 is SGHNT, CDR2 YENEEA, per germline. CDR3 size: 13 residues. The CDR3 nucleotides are TGTGCCAGCAGCTTAGGTCCGTCCTACGAGCAGTACTTC. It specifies CASSLGPSYEQYF.

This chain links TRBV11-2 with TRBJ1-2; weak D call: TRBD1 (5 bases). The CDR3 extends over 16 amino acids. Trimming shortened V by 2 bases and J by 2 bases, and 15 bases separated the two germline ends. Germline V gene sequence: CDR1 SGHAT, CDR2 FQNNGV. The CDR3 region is CASSLFPSGENYGYTF. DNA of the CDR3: TGTGCCAGCAGCTTATTCCCCTCGGGGGAGAACTATGGCTACACCTTC.

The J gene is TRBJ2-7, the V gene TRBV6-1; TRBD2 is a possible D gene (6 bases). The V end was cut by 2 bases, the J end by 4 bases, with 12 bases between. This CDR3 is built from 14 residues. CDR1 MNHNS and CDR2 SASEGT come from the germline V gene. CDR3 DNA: TGTGCCAGCAGTGAATCTTGGGGAGGTTACGAGCAGTACTTC. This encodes CASSESWGGYEQYF.

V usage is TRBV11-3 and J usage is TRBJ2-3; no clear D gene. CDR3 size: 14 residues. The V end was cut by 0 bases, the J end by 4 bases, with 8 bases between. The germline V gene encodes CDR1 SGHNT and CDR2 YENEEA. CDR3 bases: TGTGCCAGCAGCTTAGATGGTTCGGCAGATACGCAGTATTTT. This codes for CASSLDGSADTQYF.

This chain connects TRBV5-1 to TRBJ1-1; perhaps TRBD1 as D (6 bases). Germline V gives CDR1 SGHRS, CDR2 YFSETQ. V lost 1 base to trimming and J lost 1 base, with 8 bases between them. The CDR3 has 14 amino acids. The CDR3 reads CASSLPGQNTEAFF. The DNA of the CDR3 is TGCGCCAGCAGCTTGCCGGGACAGAACACTGAAGCTTTCTTT.

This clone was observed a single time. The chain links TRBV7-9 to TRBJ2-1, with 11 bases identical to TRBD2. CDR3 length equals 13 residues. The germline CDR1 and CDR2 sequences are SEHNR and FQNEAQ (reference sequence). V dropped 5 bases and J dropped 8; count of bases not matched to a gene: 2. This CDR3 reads CASSQLAGDEQFF. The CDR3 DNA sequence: TGTGCCAGCAGCCAACTAGCGGGGGATGAGCAGTTCTTC. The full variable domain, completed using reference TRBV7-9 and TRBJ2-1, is DTGVSQNPRHKITKRGQNVTFRCDPISEHNRLYWYRQTLGQGPEFLTYFQNEAQLEKSRLLSDRFSAERPKGSFSTLEIQRTEQGDSAMYLCASSQLAGDEQFFGPGTRLTVL.

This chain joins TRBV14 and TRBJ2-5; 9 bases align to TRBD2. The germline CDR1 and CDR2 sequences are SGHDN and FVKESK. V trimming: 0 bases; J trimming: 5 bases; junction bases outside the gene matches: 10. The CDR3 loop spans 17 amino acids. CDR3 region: CASSQDIAGVSSETQYF. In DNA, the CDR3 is TGTGCCAGCAGCCAAGATATAGCGGGAGTTTCATCGGAGACCCAGTACTTC.

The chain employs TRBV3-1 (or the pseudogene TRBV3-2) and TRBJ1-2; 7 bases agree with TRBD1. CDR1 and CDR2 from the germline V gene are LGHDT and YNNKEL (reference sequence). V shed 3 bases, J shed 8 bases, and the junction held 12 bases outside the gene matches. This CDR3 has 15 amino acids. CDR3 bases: TGTGCCAGCAGCCAGGGGACGGACAGGTCGGGAGGCTACACCTTC. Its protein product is CASSQGTDRSGGYTF.

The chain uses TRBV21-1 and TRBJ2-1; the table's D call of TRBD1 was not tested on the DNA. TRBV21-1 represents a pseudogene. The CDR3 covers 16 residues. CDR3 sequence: CASTERQDFSYNEQFF. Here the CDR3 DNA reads TGTGCCAGCACCGAAAGACAGGACTTCTCCTACAATGAGCAGTTCTTC.

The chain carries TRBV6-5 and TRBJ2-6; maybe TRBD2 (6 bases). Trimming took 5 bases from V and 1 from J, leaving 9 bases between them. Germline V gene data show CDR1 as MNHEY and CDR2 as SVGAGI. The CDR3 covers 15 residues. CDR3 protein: CASSPGTSGANVLTF. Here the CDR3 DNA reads TGTGCCAGCAGTCCCGGGACTTCTGGGGCCAACGTCCTGACTTTC.

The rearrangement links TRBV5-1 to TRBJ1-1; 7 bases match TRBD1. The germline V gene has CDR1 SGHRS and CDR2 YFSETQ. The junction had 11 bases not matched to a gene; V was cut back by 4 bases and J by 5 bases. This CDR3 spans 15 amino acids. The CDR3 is CASSAETGLLTEAFF. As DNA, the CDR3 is TGCGCCAGCAGCGCAGAGACAGGGTTATTAACTGAAGCTTTCTTT.

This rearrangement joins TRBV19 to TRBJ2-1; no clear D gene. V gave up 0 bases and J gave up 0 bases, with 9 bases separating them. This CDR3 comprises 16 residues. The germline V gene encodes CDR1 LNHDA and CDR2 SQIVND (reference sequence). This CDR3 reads CASSIELASSYNEQFF. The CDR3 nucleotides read TGTGCCAGTAGTATAGAGCTGGCAAGCTCCTACAATGAGCAGTTCTTC. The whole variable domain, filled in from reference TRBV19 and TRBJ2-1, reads DGGITQSPKYLFRKEGQNVTLSCEQNLNHDAMYWYRQDPGQGLRLIYYSQIVNDFQKGDIAEGYSVSREKKESFPLTVTSAQKNPTAFYLCASSIELASSYNEQFFGPGTRLTVL.

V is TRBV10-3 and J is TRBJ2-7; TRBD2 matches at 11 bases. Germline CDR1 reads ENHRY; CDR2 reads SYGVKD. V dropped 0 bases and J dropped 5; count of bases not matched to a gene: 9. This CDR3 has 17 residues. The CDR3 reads CAISESVAGGPADEQYF. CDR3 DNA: TGTGCCATCAGTGAGTCAGTAGCGGGAGGGCCAGCGGACGAGCAGTACTTC.

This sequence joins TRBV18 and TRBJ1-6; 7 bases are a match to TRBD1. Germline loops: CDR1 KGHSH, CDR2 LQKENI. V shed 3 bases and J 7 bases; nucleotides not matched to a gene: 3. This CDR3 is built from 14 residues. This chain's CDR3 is CASSPGQQNSPLHF. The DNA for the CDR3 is TGTGCCAGCTCACCGGGACAGCAAAATTCACCCCTCCACTTT.

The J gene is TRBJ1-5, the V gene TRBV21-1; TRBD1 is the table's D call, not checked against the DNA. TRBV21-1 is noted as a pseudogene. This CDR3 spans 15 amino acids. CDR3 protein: CASSNEPTGDQPQHF. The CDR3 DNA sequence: TGTGCCAGCAGCAACGAACCGACAGGGGATCAGCCCCAGCATTTT.

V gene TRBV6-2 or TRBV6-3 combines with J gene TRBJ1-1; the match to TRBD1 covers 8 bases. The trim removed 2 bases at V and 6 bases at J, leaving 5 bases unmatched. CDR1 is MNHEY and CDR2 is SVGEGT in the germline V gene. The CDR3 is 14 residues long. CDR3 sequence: CASSYTGQAAEAFF. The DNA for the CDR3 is TGTGCCAGCAGTTACACGGGACAGGCCGCTGAAGCTTTCTTT.

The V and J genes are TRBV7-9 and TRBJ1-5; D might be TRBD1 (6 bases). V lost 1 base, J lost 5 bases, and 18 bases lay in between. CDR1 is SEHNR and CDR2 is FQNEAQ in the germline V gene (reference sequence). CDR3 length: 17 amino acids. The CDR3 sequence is CASSLVRGLSRDQPQHF. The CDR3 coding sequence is TGTGCCAGCAGCTTAGTTAGGGGGTTATCACGCGATCAGCCCCAGCATTTT.

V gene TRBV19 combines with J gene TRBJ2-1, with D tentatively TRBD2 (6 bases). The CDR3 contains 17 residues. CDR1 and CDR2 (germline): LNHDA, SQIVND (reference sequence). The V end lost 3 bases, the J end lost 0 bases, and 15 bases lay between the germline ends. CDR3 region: CASSIAGGGSSYNEQFF. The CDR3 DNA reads TGTGCCAGTAGTATCGCCGGCGGAGGGAGCTCCTACAATGAGCAGTTCTTC.

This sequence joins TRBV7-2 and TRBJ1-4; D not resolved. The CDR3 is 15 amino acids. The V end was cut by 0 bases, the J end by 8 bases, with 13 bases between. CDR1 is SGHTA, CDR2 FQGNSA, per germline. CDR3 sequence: CASSLAGSGGEKLFF. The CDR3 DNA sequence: TGTGCCAGCAGCTTAGCAGGGAGTGGAGGAGAAAAACTGTTTTTT.

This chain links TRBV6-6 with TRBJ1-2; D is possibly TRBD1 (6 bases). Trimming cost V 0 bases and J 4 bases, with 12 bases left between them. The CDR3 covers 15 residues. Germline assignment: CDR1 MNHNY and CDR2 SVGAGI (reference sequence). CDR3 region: CASSYSMGGLYGYTF. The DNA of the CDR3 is TGTGCCAGCAGTTACTCGATGGGGGGGCTCTATGGCTACACCTTC.

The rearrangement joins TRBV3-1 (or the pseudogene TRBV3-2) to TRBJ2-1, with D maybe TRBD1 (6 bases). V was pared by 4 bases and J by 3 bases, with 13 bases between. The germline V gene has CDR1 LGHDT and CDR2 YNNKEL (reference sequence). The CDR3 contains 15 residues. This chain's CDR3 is CASSPRDKNYNEQFF. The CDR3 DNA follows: TGTGCCAGCAGCCCCCGGGACAAAAACTACAATGAGCAGTTCTTC.

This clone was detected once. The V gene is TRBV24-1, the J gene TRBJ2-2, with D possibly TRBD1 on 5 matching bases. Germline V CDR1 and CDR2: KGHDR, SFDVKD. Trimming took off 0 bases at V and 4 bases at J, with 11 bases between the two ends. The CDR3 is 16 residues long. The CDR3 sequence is CATSDLQGRRTGELFF. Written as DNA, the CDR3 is TGTGCCACCAGTGATTTGCAGGGCAGACGCACCGGGGAGCTGTTTTTT.

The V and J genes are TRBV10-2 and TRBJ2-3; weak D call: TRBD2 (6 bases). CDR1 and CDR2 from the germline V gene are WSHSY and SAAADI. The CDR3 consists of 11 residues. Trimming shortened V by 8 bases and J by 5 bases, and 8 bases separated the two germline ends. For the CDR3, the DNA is TGCGCCAGCTGGGGAGGAGATACGCAGTATTTT. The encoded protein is CASWGGDTQYF.

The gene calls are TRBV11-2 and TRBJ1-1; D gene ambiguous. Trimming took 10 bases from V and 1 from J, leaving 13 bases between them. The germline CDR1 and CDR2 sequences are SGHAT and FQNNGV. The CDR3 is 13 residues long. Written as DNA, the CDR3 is TGTGCCACCGCGAGGGATTGGAACACTGAAGCTTTCTTT. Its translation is CATARDWNTEAFF.

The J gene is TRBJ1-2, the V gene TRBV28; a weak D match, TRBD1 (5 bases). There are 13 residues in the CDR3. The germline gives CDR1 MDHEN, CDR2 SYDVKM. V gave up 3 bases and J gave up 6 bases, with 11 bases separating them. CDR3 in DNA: TGTGCCAGCAGTTTGCGGACAACTAATGGCTACACCTTC. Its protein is CASSLRTTNGYTF.

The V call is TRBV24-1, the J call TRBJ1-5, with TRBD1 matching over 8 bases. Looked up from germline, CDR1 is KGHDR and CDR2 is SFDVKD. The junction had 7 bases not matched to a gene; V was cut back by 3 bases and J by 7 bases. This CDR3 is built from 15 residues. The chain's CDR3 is CATSDGQGPRQPQHF. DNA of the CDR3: TGTGCCACCAGTGATGGACAGGGCCCAAGGCAGCCCCAGCATTTT.

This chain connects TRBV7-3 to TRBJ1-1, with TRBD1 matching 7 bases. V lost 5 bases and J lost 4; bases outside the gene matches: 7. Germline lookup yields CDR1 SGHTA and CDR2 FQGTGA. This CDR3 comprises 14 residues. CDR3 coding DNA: TGTGCCAGCAGCCTACAGGGGCGCACCACTGAAGCTTTCTTT. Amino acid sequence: CASSLQGRTTEAFF.

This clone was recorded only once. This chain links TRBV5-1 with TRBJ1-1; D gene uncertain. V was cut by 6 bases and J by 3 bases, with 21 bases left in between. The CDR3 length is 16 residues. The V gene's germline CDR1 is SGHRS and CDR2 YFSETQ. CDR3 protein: CASKRAADSSHTEAFF. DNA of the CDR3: TGCGCCAGCAAGCGAGCAGCCGACTCCAGTCACACTGAAGCTTTCTTT.

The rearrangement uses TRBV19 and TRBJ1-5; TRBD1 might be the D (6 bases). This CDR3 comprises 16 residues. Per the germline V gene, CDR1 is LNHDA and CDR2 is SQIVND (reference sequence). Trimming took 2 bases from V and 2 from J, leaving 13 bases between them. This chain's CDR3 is CASSISRGNRNQPQHF. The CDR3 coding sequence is TGTGCCAGTAGTATATCCAGGGGCAATCGCAATCAGCCCCAGCATTTT.

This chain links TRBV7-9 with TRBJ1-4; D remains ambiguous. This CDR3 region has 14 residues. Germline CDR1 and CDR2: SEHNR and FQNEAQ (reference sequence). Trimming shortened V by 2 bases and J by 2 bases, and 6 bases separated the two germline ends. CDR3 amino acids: CASSLSQTNEKLFF. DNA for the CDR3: TGTGCCAGCAGCTTAAGTCAGACTAATGAAAAACTGTTTTTT.